The 30 T cell receptor beta chains below were found in one sample sequenced in a study of blood T cell repertoires in COVID-19. Clones were sequenced by immunoSEQ multiplex PCR, and TCRdb holds only the in-frame ones, with some missing. Of over 120,000 clones listed, over 75% are singletons. Source material: peripheral blood. Every receptor here comes from a man between 65 and 80 years old with acute or convalescent COVID-19.

The chain has TRBV6-6 and TRBJ1-1; D is unclear. The CDR3 length is 13 residues. The V and J ends lost 4 bases and 1 base respectively, with 7 bases between them. Germline CDR1 is MNHNY and CDR2 is SVGAGI (reference sequence). This chain's CDR3 is CASSLNSNTEAFF. DNA of the CDR3: TGTGCCAGCAGTTTGAACTCGAACACTGAAGCTTTCTTT.

V usage is TRBV28 and J usage is TRBJ2-1; 8 bases agree with TRBD1. With 7 bases clipped from V and 3 bases from J, the junction kept 11 bases outside the gene matches. Germline loops: CDR1 MDHEN, CDR2 SYDVKM. This CDR3 is built from 16 residues. The CDR3 DNA sequence: TGTGCCAGCATCAAGGGGGACAGGATTTACTACAATGAGCAGTTCTTC. It translates to CASIKGDRIYYNEQFF.

V usage is TRBV19 and J usage is TRBJ2-7; D possibly corresponds to TRBD2 (5 bases). Deletions cut 4 bases from V and 9 bases from J, with 22 bases between. The CDR3 extends over 15 amino acids. Germline CDR1 is LNHDA and CDR2 is SQIVND (reference sequence). Here the CDR3 DNA reads TGTGCCAGTAGTAGCGCCCTAGGAGGCACCCCCCGGCAGTACTTC. Its protein product is CASSSALGGTPRQYF.

This rearrangement joins TRBV5-1 to TRBJ1-1, with D unresolved. The CDR3 has 16 residues. Germline CDR1 SGHRS, CDR2 YFSETQ. Deletions cut 0 bases from V and 4 bases from J, with 16 bases between. For the CDR3, the DNA is TGCGCCAGCAGCTTGGTGGGGAATCTTCGGGGCACTGAAGCTTTCTTT. Protein sequence: CASSLVGNLRGTEAFF.

The chain employs TRBV12-5 and TRBJ2-5, with a tentative D call TRBD2 (6 bases). Germline values: CDR1 LGHNT, CDR2 FRNRAP. Trimming removed 6 bases at V and 1 base at J, with 18 bases between. The length of the CDR3 is 16 residues. This CDR3 reads CASGPRAGSVQETQYF. For the CDR3, the DNA is TGTGCTAGTGGCCCGCGCGCGGGGAGTGTCCAAGAGACCCAGTACTTC.

The rearrangement joins TRBV19 to TRBJ1-2; possible D gene TRBD1, 6 bases. Germline V gene lookup returns CDR1 LNHDA and CDR2 SQIVND (reference sequence). V was pared by 7 bases and J by 8 bases, with 23 bases between. The CDR3 spans 15 residues. Here the CDR3 reads CASTRGEGDILGYTF. The CDR3 coding sequence is TGTGCCAGTACTAGGGGGGAGGGGGATATTCTCGGCTACACCTTC.

The table lists this clone with a count of one. The V gene is TRBV29-1, the J gene TRBJ2-3; 8 bases map to TRBD1. This CDR3 is built from 12 residues. V shed 4 bases, J shed 8 bases, and the junction held 5 bases outside the gene matches. Looked up from germline, CDR1 is SQVTM and CDR2 is ANQGSEA. The CDR3 DNA follows: TGCAGCGTTGGTCAGGGGGCTAGTACGCAGTATTTT. It is translated as CSVGQGASTQYF.

V usage is TRBV27 and J usage is TRBJ2-7; the D gene is possibly TRBD2 (6 bases). The V and J ends lost 7 bases and 5 bases respectively, with 15 bases between them. CDR1 is MNHEY, CDR2 SMNVEV, per germline (reference sequence). This CDR3 spans 13 amino acids. The CDR3 bases are TGTGCCAGCAAGGGGACTGGGCGGGACGAGCAGTACTTC. Translating it yields CASKGTGRDEQYF.

J is TRBJ1-2 and V is TRBV3-1 (or the pseudogene TRBV3-2); 7 bases agree with TRBD1. The germline V gene encodes CDR1 LGHDT and CDR2 YNNKEL (reference sequence). Trimming removed 7 bases from V and 4 bases from J; junction bases left unmatched: 12. CDR3 length equals 15 residues. CDR3 residues: CASTGGAGGAYGYTF. The CDR3 DNA reads TGTGCCAGCACCGGGGGGGCAGGGGGTGCCTATGGCTACACCTTC.

V is TRBV7-9 and J is TRBJ2-1; D possibly corresponds to TRBD2 (6 bases). The CDR3 totals 13 residues. V was trimmed by 7 bases and J by 6 bases, leaving 13 bases between them. CDR1 is SEHNR and CDR2 is FQNEAQ in the germline V gene (reference sequence). The CDR3 sequence: CASIFSGGNEQFF. CDR3 coding DNA: TGTGCCAGCATCTTTAGCGGTGGCAATGAGCAGTTCTTC.

The chain links TRBV4-1 to TRBJ2-2; TRBD1 matches 8 bases. The CDR3 is made up of 15 amino acids. Germline-derived CDR1 and CDR2 are MGHRA and YSYEKL. V shed 0 bases, J shed 6 bases, and the junction held 3 bases outside the gene matches. CDR3 nucleotide sequence: TGCGCCAGCAGCCAAGACGCGACAGGGGCCGGGGAGCTGTTTTTT. Its translation is CASSQDATGAGELFF.

V is TRBV6-2 or TRBV6-3 and J is TRBJ1-1; D gene uncertain. With 2 bases removed from V and 0 bases from J, the gap between germline ends came to 13 bases. The CDR3 sequence is 16 residues long. Germline V gives CDR1 MNHEY, CDR2 SVGEGT. The CDR3, as DNA: TGTGCCAGCAGTTACCCCCCGAGGGCTCTGAACACTGAAGCTTTCTTT. This translates into CASSYPPRALNTEAFF.

The chain has TRBV19 and TRBJ1-1; D gene uncertain. The germline gives CDR1 LNHDA, CDR2 SQIVND (reference sequence). V gave up 0 bases and J gave up 4 bases, with 15 bases separating them. The CDR3 has 16 amino acids. CDR3 DNA sequence: TGTGCCAGTAGTATAGATCTCCGGGTCCTCGGCACTGAAGCTTTCTTT. Protein: CASSIDLRVLGTEAFF.

In its sample, this clone was seen once. The chain has TRBV6-5 and TRBJ2-3; D gene unclear. CDR3 length: 12 residues. The germline V gene encodes CDR1 MNHEY and CDR2 SVGAGI. V lost 8 bases to trimming and J lost 3 bases, with 9 bases between them. The CDR3: CASRVTTDTQYF. In DNA form, the CDR3 reads TGTGCCAGCCGGGTTACTACAGATACGCAGTATTTT.

The J gene is TRBJ1-6, the V gene TRBV6-5; 7 bases map to TRBD1. The CDR3 sequence is 14 residues long. Germline assignment: CDR1 MNHEY and CDR2 SVGAGI. V trimming: 10 bases; J trimming: 14 bases; junction bases outside the gene matches: 17. CDR3 sequence: CATARPGTAGTLHF. CDR3 DNA sequence: TGTGCCACCGCACGCCCAGGGACAGCTGGGACCCTCCACTTT.

This chain uses TRBV7-9 with TRBJ2-5; tentatively, D is TRBD2 (6 bases). Trimming left V 5 bases short and J 5 bases short, with 24 bases between. The CDR3 is 17 residues long. Per the germline V gene, CDR1 is SEHNR and CDR2 is FQNEAQ (reference sequence). The CDR3 DNA sequence: TGTGCCAGCAGCCTCACGGGGGTCCTTAATTCCAACGAGACCCAGTACTTC. Amino acids: CASSLTGVLNSNETQYF.

The rearrangement uses TRBV3-1 (or the pseudogene TRBV3-2) and TRBJ1-5, with a weak D call TRBD1 (6 bases). The CDR3 sequence is 15 residues long. In germline, CDR1 is LGHDT, CDR2 YNNKEL (reference sequence). The ends were cut back, 1 base at V and 4 bases at J, with 11 bases in the middle. CDR3 amino acids: CASSQGRTVNQPQHF. Written as DNA, the CDR3 is TGTGCCAGCAGCCAAGGGAGGACAGTTAATCAGCCCCAGCATTTT.

The genes are TRBV3-1 (or the pseudogene TRBV3-2) and TRBJ2-7; 15 positions agree with TRBD2. V gave up 4 bases and J gave up 5 bases; unmatched junction bases: 9. CDR3 length equals 17 residues. Germline V lookup: CDR1 LGHDT, CDR2 YNNKEL (reference sequence). This CDR3 reads CASSRTSGRGRLNEQYF. CDR3 sequence (DNA): TGTGCCAGCAGCCGGACTAGCGGGAGGGGTAGATTGAACGAGCAGTACTTC.

The V gene is TRBV9, the J gene TRBJ1-5, with D possibly TRBD1 on 5 matching bases. The CDR3 totals 15 residues. V was cut by 4 bases and J by 3 bases, with 14 bases left in between. Germline V gene sequence: CDR1 SGDLS, CDR2 YYNGEE. CDR3: CASSPSGGTNQPQHF. The CDR3, as DNA: TGTGCCAGCAGCCCTTCGGGGGGGACCAATCAGCCCCAGCATTTT.

The chain combines TRBV27 with TRBJ1-4; D gene unclear. The germline V and J ends were trimmed by 6 bases and 7 bases, with 12 bases remaining between them. Per the germline V gene, CDR1 is MNHEY and CDR2 is SMNVEV (reference sequence). This CDR3 has 13 amino acids. This chain's CDR3 is CASSSGVGEKLFF. In nucleotides, the CDR3 is TGTGCCAGCAGCTCGGGAGTTGGTGAAAAACTGTTTTTT.

The chain joins TRBV19 to TRBJ1-5, with 8 bases that match TRBD1. Unmatched junction bases numbered 10, after V lost 4 bases and J lost 2 bases. CDR1 LNHDA and CDR2 SQIVND come from the germline V gene (reference sequence). This CDR3 has 17 residues. CDR3 DNA: TGTGCCAGTAGTAGAGCTACAGGGGGGTCTGGCAATCAGCCCCAGCATTTT. This sequence encodes CASSRATGGSGNQPQHF.

J is TRBJ2-7 and V is TRBV2, with 7 bases that match TRBD1. There are 16 residues in the CDR3. Germline CDR1 SNHLY, CDR2 FYNNEI. After removal of 6 bases from V and 4 bases from J, the junction contained 15 bases not matched to a gene. The CDR3 DNA reads as TGTGCCAGCAGACCCACAGGGGTCGTTGACGTTTACGAGCAGTACTTC. Translating gives CASRPTGVVDVYEQYF.

V is TRBV4-2 and J is TRBJ1-1, with no clear D. V dropped 0 bases and J dropped 5 bases, with 7 bases sitting between them. CDR3 length: 13 residues. Germline lookup yields CDR1 LGHNA and CDR2 YNFKEQ. This chain's CDR3 is CASSQERQTEAFF. The CDR3 DNA sequence: TGTGCCAGCAGCCAAGAGAGGCAGACTGAAGCTTTCTTT.

The chain uses TRBV5-1 and TRBJ1-1, with D possibly TRBD1 on 5 matching bases. The CDR3 runs 14 residues. V was shortened by 6 bases and J by 2 bases, with 14 bases between the two germline ends. Germline CDR1 is SGHRS and CDR2 is YFSETQ. The CDR3 here is CASTSGASNTEAFF. CDR3 bases: TGCGCCAGCACTTCTGGGGCGAGTAACACTGAAGCTTTCTTT.

The CDR3 region is CAISPGTSGTYEQYF. CDR3 in DNA: TGTGCCATCAGCCCCGGGACTAGCGGTACCTACGAGCAGTACTTC. This rearrangement joins TRBV10-3 to TRBJ2-7; 11 positions match TRBD2. J was trimmed by 2 bases and V by 6 bases; bases with no gene match: 6. The CDR3 is 15 residues long. Looked up from germline, CDR1 is ENHRY and CDR2 is SYGVKD.

The chain links TRBV24-1 to TRBJ1-5, with TRBD1 as a possible D gene (5 bases). Germline assignment: CDR1 KGHDR and CDR2 SFDVKD. V was shortened by 3 bases and J by 6 bases, with 11 bases between the two germline ends. This CDR3 has 14 residues. CDR3 sequence (DNA): TGTGCCACCAGTGATCCAGGACAAATTCAGCCCCAGCATTTT. Residues: CATSDPGQIQPQHF.

The chain carries TRBV24-1 and TRBJ2-3, with a possible D match to TRBD2 (5 bases). V was clipped by 9 bases and J by 1 base, with 16 bases between them. The CDR3 covers 15 residues. Germline V gives CDR1 KGHDR, CDR2 SFDVKD. The CDR3 nucleotides read TGTGCCACCGAGCCCACTGGAGGAGGCACAGATACGCAGTATTTT. It yields the protein CATEPTGGGTDTQYF.

The CDR3 DNA reads TGTGCCAGCAGCCAAGCAGGGTCAGCCAAAAACATTCAGTACTTC. It specifies CASSQAGSAKNIQYF. This rearrangement joins TRBV3-1 (or the pseudogene TRBV3-2) to TRBJ2-4; a possible D gene is TRBD1 (5 bases). CDR1 and CDR2 from the germline V gene are LGHDT and YNNKEL (reference sequence). This CDR3 has 15 amino acids. The V gene lost 1 base and the J gene lost 0 bases, with 7 bases spanning the gap.

The rearrangement links TRBV7-2 to TRBJ1-2; D unclear. Trimming stripped 4 bases from V and 5 bases from J, with 20 bases between. There are 16 residues in the CDR3. From germline, CDR1 is SGHTA and CDR2 FQGNSA. The CDR3 region has the DNA TGTGCCAGCAGCTCGCAGAGGAGGGTTCAAGCTTATGGCTACACCTTC. Protein sequence: CASSSQRRVQAYGYTF.

The genes are TRBV19 and TRBJ1-5; 8 positions match TRBD1. Germline V lookup: CDR1 LNHDA, CDR2 SQIVND (reference sequence). CDR3 length equals 14 residues. J was trimmed by 7 bases and V by 4 bases; bases with no gene match: 6. This chain's CDR3 is CASSRDRGRQPQHF. CDR3 nucleotide sequence: TGTGCCAGTAGTAGAGACAGGGGTAGGCAGCCCCAGCATTTT. Combining the CDR3 with reference TRBV19 and TRBJ1-5 gives the whole variable domain DGGITQSPKYLFRKEGQNVTLSCEQNLNHDAMYWYRQDPGQGLRLIYYSQIVNDFQKGDIAEGYSVSREKKESFPLTVTSAQKNPTAFYLCASSRDRGRQPQHFGDGTRLSIL.